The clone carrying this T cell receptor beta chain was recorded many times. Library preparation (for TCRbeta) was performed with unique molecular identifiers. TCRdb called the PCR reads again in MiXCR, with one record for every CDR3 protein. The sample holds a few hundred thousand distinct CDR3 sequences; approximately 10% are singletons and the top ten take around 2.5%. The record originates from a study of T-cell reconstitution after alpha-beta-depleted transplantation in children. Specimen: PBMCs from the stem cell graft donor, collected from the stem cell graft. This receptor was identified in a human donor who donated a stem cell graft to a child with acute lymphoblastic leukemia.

This CDR3 reads CASSLKGRDTQYF. As DNA, the CDR3 is TGTGCCAGCAGCTTGAAAGGAAGGGATACGCAGTATTTT. The chain uses TRBV5-4 and TRBJ2-3; D not resolved. Germline V gene sequence: CDR1 SGHNT, CDR2 YYREEE (reference sequence). The V end lost 1 base, the J end lost 6 bases, and 9 bases lay between the germline ends. The CDR3 length is 13 residues.